This section outlines one T cell receptor beta chain sequence together with its context. The sample is drawn from a study of CD8 T cells in Susac syndrome. Negative isolation yielded CD4+ and CD8+ T cells, and FACS enriched TEMRA cells. Reverse transcription of about 0.45 to 1 ug RNA was performed with random hexamers. Multiplex immunoSEQ PCR targeted 54 Vbeta and 13 Jbeta TCR beta segments. TCRdb re-analysed the immunoSEQ multiplex PCR reads in MiXCR, keeping a single row per CDR3 protein. The profile shows 150,000 to 200,000 distinct CDR3 sequences, over 90% of them singletons. Germline CDR1 reads SEHNR; CDR2 reads FQNEAQ (reference sequence). The CDR3 consists of 14 residues. After removal of 11 bases from V and 7 bases from J, the junction contained 13 bases not matched to a gene.

J is TRBJ1-4 and V is TRBV7-9; 7 bases line up with TRBD1. This clonotype originated in a human donor with multiple sclerosis. The material sequenced was CD4+ T cells from PBMCs. This chain's CDR3 is CALSLGGSGEKLFF. The CDR3 nucleotides read TGTGCCCTCAGCTTAGGGGGCTCTGGTGAAAAACTGTTTTTT.